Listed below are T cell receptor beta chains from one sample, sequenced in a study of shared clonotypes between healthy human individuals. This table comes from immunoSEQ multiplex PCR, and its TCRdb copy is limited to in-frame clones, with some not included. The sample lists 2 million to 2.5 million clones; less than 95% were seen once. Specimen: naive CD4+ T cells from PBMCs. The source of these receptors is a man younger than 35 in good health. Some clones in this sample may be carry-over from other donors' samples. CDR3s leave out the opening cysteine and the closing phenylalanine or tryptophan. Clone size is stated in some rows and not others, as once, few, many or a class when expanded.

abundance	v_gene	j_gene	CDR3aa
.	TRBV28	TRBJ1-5	ASSFGWTARGNQPQH
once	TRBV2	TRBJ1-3	ASRKTVWPGNTIY
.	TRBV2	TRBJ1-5	ASSEALGGPQPQH
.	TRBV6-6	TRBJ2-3	ASDRGRTDTQY
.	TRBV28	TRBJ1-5	ASSSARVGNQPQH
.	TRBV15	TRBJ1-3	ATSRGQASSGNTIY
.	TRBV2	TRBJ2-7	ASVSSVYSYEQY
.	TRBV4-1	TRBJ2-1	ASSQDRGVGGNEQF
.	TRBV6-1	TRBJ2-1	ASSGGRDLSYNEQF
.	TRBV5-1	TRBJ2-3	ASSLASIPSVDTDTQY
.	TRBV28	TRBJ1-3	ASSSAGTVGNTIY
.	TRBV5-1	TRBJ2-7	ASSLGQGNYEQY
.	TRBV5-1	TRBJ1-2	ASSPWTALNYGYT
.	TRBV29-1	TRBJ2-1	SVTQRLATYNEQF
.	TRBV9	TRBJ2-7	ASSVMASSYEQY
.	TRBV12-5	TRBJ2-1	ASALQGGDNEQF
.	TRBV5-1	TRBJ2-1	ASSLVLAPRDEQF
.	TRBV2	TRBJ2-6	ASSEKYLISGANVLT
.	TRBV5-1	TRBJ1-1	ASSSDKNTEAF
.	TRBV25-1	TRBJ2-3	ASSDGGSDTQY
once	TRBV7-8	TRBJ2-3	ASSLPRLGATDTQY
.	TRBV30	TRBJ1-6	AWSVPGARNSPLH
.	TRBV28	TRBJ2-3	ASSPPWASTDTQY
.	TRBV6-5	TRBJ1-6	ASSLMTRNNSPLH
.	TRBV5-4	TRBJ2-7	ASSRGLLGVSYEQY
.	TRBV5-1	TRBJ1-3	ASSMGSPGNTIY
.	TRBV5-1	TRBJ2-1	ASSPTSGSPDEQF
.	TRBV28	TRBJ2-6	ASLSGGRGAGANVLT
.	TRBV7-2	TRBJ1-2	ASSLGGGQGAYGYT
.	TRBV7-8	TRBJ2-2	ASSSRASRRVGTGELF
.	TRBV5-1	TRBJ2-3	ASSLRLVGTDTQY
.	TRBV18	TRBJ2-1	ASCPGLAGLNEQF
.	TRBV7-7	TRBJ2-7	ASSLGPSHEQY
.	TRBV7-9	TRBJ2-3	ASSLGTVLTDTQY
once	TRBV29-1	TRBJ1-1	SVVNGQTMNTEAF
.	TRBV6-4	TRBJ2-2	ATRPPNTGELF
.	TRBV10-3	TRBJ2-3	AISEPAGPRDTQY
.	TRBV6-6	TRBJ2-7	ASSLGREQY
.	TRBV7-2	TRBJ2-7	ASSFDRFSSYEQY
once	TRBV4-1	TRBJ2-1	ASSQDRPSGSENEQF
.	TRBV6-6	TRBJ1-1	ASSDRGRSTEAF
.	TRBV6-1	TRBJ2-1	ASIRNNEQF
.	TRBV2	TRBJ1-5	ASREGASNQPQH
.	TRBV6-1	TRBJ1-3	ASSEDMVRDTIY
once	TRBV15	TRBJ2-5	ATSSPGTRGVETQY
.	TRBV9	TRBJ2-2	ASSVARNTGELF
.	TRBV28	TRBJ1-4	ASGRATGEKLF